The 4 T cell receptor beta chains given below trace back to one sample, sequenced in a study of blood T cells in healthy people across ages. Next came a second PCR, run for about 6 to 11 cycles, which used a sample-barcoded 5' primer along with a J-beta primer mix. TCRdb analysed the 5' RACE reads with MiXCR anew, one entry per CDR3 protein. This table has some 800,000 distinct CDR3 sequences, around 25% appearing once. Separately, the same data were catalogued under a study of T cells of mothers and their children.

The sequencing input was blood. The receptors come from a boy aged 5-17 years in good health.

The chain joins TRBV20-1 to TRBJ1-4, with 8 bases that match TRBD1. CDR1 is DFQATT and CDR2 is SNEGSKA in the germline V gene (reference sequence). The CDR3 spans 17 residues. Germline trimming cut 2 bases from V and 7 bases from J; bases unmatched to any gene: 15. The CDR3 DNA reads as TGCAGTGCTAGAAATCCGAACTCAGGGGGCGAGGGTGAAAAACTGTTTTTT. Its translation: CSARNPNSGGEGEKLFF.

The chain carries TRBV29-1 and TRBJ2-3; D ambiguous. The V end was cut by 6 bases, the J end by 4 bases, with 14 bases between. Per germline, CDR1 SQVTM and CDR2 ANQGSEA. The CDR3 is 13 amino acids. DNA for the CDR3: TGCAGCGTCGAACGACCGTTGGCAGATACGCAGTATTTT. This gives the protein CSVERPLADTQYF.

The chain recombines TRBV10-3 with TRBJ2-7, with TRBD1 identical over 7 bases. CDR1 and CDR2 (germline): ENHRY, SYGVKD. Trimming took 6 bases from V and 3 from J; bases not matched to a gene: 2. The CDR3 totals 12 residues. The DNA of the CDR3 is TGTGCCATCAGGGGGGACAGCTACGAGCAGTACTTC. It is translated as CAIRGDSYEQYF.

There are a few counts of this clonotype. The CDR3 sequence: CASSSPSGGAYEQYF. The CDR3 DNA sequence: TGTGCCAGCAGCTCACCGAGCGGGGGGGCCTACGAGCAGTACTTC. The chain joins TRBV6-6 to TRBJ2-7, with 10 bases lining up with TRBD2. Germline CDR1 MNHNY, CDR2 SVGAGI (reference sequence). The junction had 7 bases not matched to a gene; V was cut back by 6 bases and J by 2 bases. This CDR3 is 15 amino acids long.